One and the same sample provided the 30 T cell receptor beta chains below, sequenced in a study of Ad26.COV2.S vaccination and SARS-CoV-2 variants. As to treatment: approximately 18 received Ad26.COV2.S at low or high dose, single or two shots; about 5 received placebo; per-sample allocation not given. Collection of samples fell on day 63 after the first vaccine or placebo injection. Sequencing used immunoSEQ multiplex PCR; TCRdb keeps in-frame clones, though not all of them. This sample has under 550,000 clones, with approximately 88% found just once. Sequenced here: peripheral blood, sampled in a trial of Ad26.COV2.S vaccine versus placebo. The receptor set was obtained from a person aged 18-65 years who received the Ad26.COV2.S COVID-19 vaccine or a placebo.

The chain employs TRBV7-8 and TRBJ1-5, with unresolved D. Germline CDR1 is SGHVS and CDR2 is FQNEAQ. CDR3 length: 17 residues. The V end was cut by 2 bases, the J end by 0 bases, with 14 bases between. DNA for the CDR3: TGTGCCAGCAGCTTATGGGCCGACCCAGGTAGCAATCAGCCCCAGCATTTT. This gives the protein CASSLWADPGSNQPQHF. Full variable domain (remainder filled in from reference TRBV7-8 and TRBJ1-5): GAGVSQSPRYKVAKRGQDVALRCDPISGHVSLFWYQQALGQGPEFLTYFQNEAQLDKSGLPSDRFFAERPEGSVSTLKIQRTQQEDSAVYLCASSLWADPGSNQPQHFGDGTRLSIL.

For the CDR3, the DNA is TGTGCCAGCAGCGTAGGAGGGATGGGGGAAGCTTTCTTT. Encoded protein: CASSVGGMGEAFF. This chain uses TRBV9 with TRBJ1-1; no definite D call. Germline CDR1 and CDR2: SGDLS and YYNGEE. This CDR3 has 13 residues. Deletions cut 0 bases from V and 8 bases from J, with 11 bases between.

This chain uses TRBV7-9 with TRBJ2-4; tentatively, D is TRBD1 (5 bases). Germline CDR1 reads SEHNR; CDR2 reads FQNEAQ (reference sequence). Trimming took 5 bases from V and 0 from J, leaving 8 bases between them. The CDR3 consists of 14 residues. CDR3 amino acids: CASSPQGAKNIQYF. CDR3 bases: TGTGCCAGCAGCCCTCAGGGAGCCAAAAACATTCAGTACTTC. Full variable domain (missing parts from reference TRBV7-9 and TRBJ2-4): DTGVSQNPRHKITKRGQNVTFRCDPISEHNRLYWYRQTLGQGPEFLTYFQNEAQLEKSRLLSDRFSAERPKGSFSTLEIQRTEQGDSAMYLCASSPQGAKNIQYFGAGTRLSVL.

V usage is TRBV5-6 and J usage is TRBJ2-7, with D possibly matching TRBD1 (5 bases). V dropped 0 bases and J dropped 3 bases, with 16 bases sitting between them. CDR1 is SGHDT and CDR2 is YYEEEE in the germline V gene. This CDR3 is 16 amino acids long. CDR3 sequence (DNA): TGTGCCAGCAGCTTGGCCCCAGGGCGGTCCAACTACGAGCAGTACTTC. Translation gives CASSLAPGRSNYEQYF.

In the case of this clone: Germline is not matched at one junction end, which may reflect a read error. This chain joins TRBV24-1 and TRBJ1-2; maybe TRBD1 (6 bases). Germline CDR1 KGHDR, CDR2 SFDVKD. The CDR3 extends over 14 amino acids. Written as DNA, the CDR3 is TGTGCCACCAGTGACACCTCGGACAGCTCCGCCCGATATTTC. Translation: CATSDTSDSSARYF.

This rearrangement joins TRBV4-1 to TRBJ2-1; D gene uncertain. Trimming took off 8 bases at V and 7 bases at J, with 18 bases between the two ends. CDR1 MGHRA and CDR2 YSYEKL come from the germline V gene. This CDR3 is built from 14 residues. CDR3 in DNA: TGCGCCAGCCGCAAGGAGACAACCGGAAATGAGCAGTTCTTC. The encoded protein is CASRKETTGNEQFF.

J is TRBJ2-7 and V is TRBV19, with unresolved D. V lost 0 bases and J 0 bases, leaving 15 bases between the germline ends. Germline CDR1 is LNHDA and CDR2 is SQIVND (reference sequence). This CDR3 is built from 17 residues. CDR3 sequence: CASSIDAQNFNSYEQYF. DNA of the CDR3: TGTGCCAGTAGTATAGATGCCCAGAACTTCAACTCCTACGAGCAGTACTTC.

The genes are TRBV19 and TRBJ2-5; D is uncertain. Germline V CDR1 and CDR2: LNHDA, SQIVND (reference sequence). The CDR3 covers 13 residues. Trimming took off 5 bases at V and 3 bases at J, with 10 bases between the two ends. CDR3 sequence (DNA): TGTGCCAGTAGTCTGGCTGCTGAAGAGACCCAGTACTTC. Encoded protein: CASSLAAEETQYF.

V and J are TRBV19 and TRBJ1-3; weak D call: TRBD1 (6 bases). CDR1 and CDR2 (germline): LNHDA, SQIVND (reference sequence). The CDR3 consists of 13 residues. Deletions cut 4 bases from V and 2 bases from J, with 6 bases between. The CDR3 coding sequence is TGTGCCAGTAGTAGACAGGCTGGAAACACCATATATTTT. It is translated as CASSRQAGNTIYF.

This chain connects TRBV9 to TRBJ1-2, with 7 bases identical to TRBD1. After removal of 3 bases from V and 3 bases from J, the junction contained 5 bases not matched to a gene. This CDR3 is 14 amino acids long. Germline V lookup: CDR1 SGDLS, CDR2 YYNGEE. The CDR3 DNA follows: TGTGCCAGCAGCGCAGGGGGTGGGTACTATGGCTACACCTTC. This gives the protein CASSAGGGYYGYTF.

A few counts support this clone. The chain is built from TRBV10-3 and TRBJ1-1, with a weak D call TRBD1 (5 bases). The CDR3 length is 14 residues. CDR1 and CDR2 from the germline V gene are ENHRY and SYGVKD. Trimming took off 4 bases at V and 7 bases at J, with 16 bases between the two ends. Here the CDR3 reads CAISGGPRDGEAFF. The DNA of the CDR3 is TGTGCCATCAGTGGGGGCCCTAGGGACGGTGAAGCTTTCTTT.

V usage is TRBV19 and J usage is TRBJ2-7; TRBD1 matches 10 bases. Per the germline V gene, CDR1 is LNHDA and CDR2 is SQIVND (reference sequence). The CDR3 totals 15 residues. Losses at the gene ends were 5 bases for V and 2 bases for J; bases not matched to a gene: 6. The CDR3 loop is CASSVRDRGTYEQYF. The CDR3 coding sequence is TGTGCCAGTAGTGTCCGGGACAGGGGAACCTACGAGCAGTACTTC.

The chain has TRBV5-4 and TRBJ2-1; 9 bases are a match to TRBD2. With 4 bases clipped from V and 5 bases from J, the junction kept 4 bases outside the gene matches. Germline V CDR1 and CDR2: SGHNT, YYREEE (reference sequence). The CDR3 totals 14 residues. The CDR3 DNA reads as TGTGCCAGCAGCGGGCGGGGGGGGAACAATGAGCAGTTCTTC. Encoded protein: CASSGRGGNNEQFF. The variable domain in full, completed from reference TRBV5-4 and TRBJ2-1, reads ETGVTQSPTHLIKTRGQQVTLRCSSQSGHNTVSWYQQALGQGPQFIFQYYREEENGRGNFPPRFSGLQFPNYSSELNVNALELDDSALYLCASSGRGGNNEQFFGPGTRLTVL.

V gene TRBV24-1 combines with J gene TRBJ2-4, with TRBD1 as a possible D gene (6 bases). This CDR3 has 12 residues. Trimming took 6 bases from V and 9 from J, leaving 11 bases between them. Germline CDR1 reads KGHDR; CDR2 reads SFDVKD. CDR3 DNA: TGTGCCACCAGTCAAGGCAGGGGCATTCAGTACTTC. Its protein product is CATSQGRGIQYF.

V usage is TRBV7-2 and J usage is TRBJ2-3, with a weak D call TRBD1 (6 bases). The CDR3 spans 14 residues. The germline gives CDR1 SGHTA, CDR2 FQGNSA. V was trimmed by 3 bases and J by 6 bases, leaving 13 bases between them. CDR3 bases: TGTGCCAGCAGCTTTGGACTGAGGGGGGATACGCAGTATTTT. It specifies CASSFGLRGDTQYF.

This sequence joins TRBV27 and TRBJ1-2, with TRBD1 matching over 8 bases. CDR1 is MNHEY and CDR2 is SMNVEV in the germline V gene (reference sequence). V shed 6 bases, J shed 5 bases, and the junction held 8 bases outside the gene matches. The CDR3 is 14 residues long. The CDR3 is CASRNARTGYGYTF. The CDR3 region has the DNA TGTGCCAGCAGAAATGCCCGGACAGGGTATGGCTACACCTTC.

J is TRBJ2-7 and V is TRBV5-6; TRBD1 agrees at 7 bases. J was trimmed by 7 bases and V by 2 bases; bases with no gene match: 6. The CDR3 is made up of 13 amino acids. Germline CDR1 reads SGHDT; CDR2 reads YYEEEE. CDR3 coding DNA: TGTGCCAGCAGCTTCCCCGGCAGGGGGGAGCAGTACTTC. It is translated as CASSFPGRGEQYF. The whole variable domain, filled in from reference TRBV5-6 and TRBJ2-7, reads DAGVTQSPTHLIKTRGQQVTLRCSPKSGHDTVSWYQQALGQGPQFIFQYYEEEERQRGNFPDRFSGHQFPNYSSELNVNALLLGDSALYLCASSFPGRGEQYFGPGTRLTVT.

The chain has TRBV10-3 and TRBJ1-2, with unresolved D. Trimming removed 8 bases from V and 4 bases from J, with 14 bases in between. Germline CDR1 is ENHRY and CDR2 is SYGVKD. CDR3 size: 13 residues. Here the CDR3 reads CAILGSASYGYTF. CDR3 coding DNA: TGTGCCATCCTCGGGAGCGCGAGCTATGGCTACACCTTC.

The chain has TRBV5-1 and TRBJ1-3, with D unclear. The CDR3 covers 13 residues. Germline CDR1 reads SGHRS; CDR2 reads YFSETQ. With 6 bases removed from V and 4 bases from J, the gap between germline ends came to 11 bases. CDR3 sequence reads: CASKTDGGNTIYF. The CDR3 DNA sequence: TGCGCCAGCAAGACGGACGGAGGAAACACCATATATTTT. The entire variable domain, with the rest obtained from reference TRBV5-1 and TRBJ1-3, is as follows: KAGVTQTPRYLIKTRGQQVTLSCSPISGHRSVSWYQQTPGQGLQFLFEYFSETQRNKGNFPGRFSGRQFSNSRSEMNVSTLELGDSALYLCASKTDGGNTIYFGEGSWLTVV.

The J gene is TRBJ1-5, the V gene TRBV30; no firm D call. Germline-derived CDR1 and CDR2 are GTSNPN and SVGIG (reference sequence). This CDR3 has 13 amino acids. Trimming took off 0 bases at V and 5 bases at J, with 8 bases between the two ends. The CDR3 coding sequence is TGTGCCTGGAGTGTAAACAGATATCAGCCCCAGCATTTT. Translation: CAWSVNRYQPQHF.

The chain has TRBV18 and TRBJ2-5; a weak D match, TRBD2 (6 bases). Trimming shortened V by 0 bases and J by 1 base, and 15 bases separated the two germline ends. This CDR3 is 17 amino acids long. Germline V gene lookup returns CDR1 KGHSH and CDR2 LQKENI. Here the CDR3 DNA reads TGTGCCAGCTCACCACCAGGGACTTCTTACGGCCAAGAGACCCAGTACTTC. Translated, it gives CASSPPGTSYGQETQYF.

The chain recombines TRBV28 with TRBJ2-7, with D unresolved. Trimming removed 8 bases at V and 2 bases at J, with 25 bases between. Germline CDR1 MDHEN, CDR2 SYDVKM. The CDR3 totals 17 residues. CDR3 loop: CASEPPPRTAMAYEQYF. CDR3 nucleotide sequence: TGTGCCAGCGAACCTCCCCCTAGGACGGCGATGGCCTACGAGCAGTACTTC.

Only one count was recorded for this clone. V usage is TRBV7-4 and J usage is TRBJ1-6, with no clear D. V was trimmed by 3 bases and J by 4 bases, leaving 19 bases between them. The CDR3 is 18 amino acids. The germline CDR1 and CDR2 sequences are SGHVT and SQSDAQ. In DNA, the CDR3 is TGTGCCAGCAGCTTGCGATCCATACCCGGGAAATATAATTCACCCCTCCACTTT. It yields the protein CASSLRSIPGKYNSPLHF.

Comment on this clone: Other DNA sequences of this sample code for an identical CDR3. The J gene is TRBJ2-2, the V gene TRBV7-9; 9 nucleotides match TRBD1. The V gene end was trimmed by 5 bases and the J gene end by 5 bases; junction bases not matched to a gene: 6. The CDR3 runs 15 residues. Germline V lookup: CDR1 SEHNR, CDR2 FQNEAQ (reference sequence). CDR3 sequence reads: CASSPGQGRTGELFF. The CDR3 DNA follows: TGTGCCAGCAGCCCGGGACAGGGAAGGACCGGGGAGCTGTTTTTT.

In this sample, this clone turned up a few times. Other DNA sequences from this sample encode an identical CDR3 as well. V and J are TRBV5-6 and TRBJ1-3; D is unclear. Germline-derived CDR1 and CDR2 are SGHDT and YYEEEE. V lost 0 bases and J 0 bases, leaving 4 bases between the germline ends. The CDR3 has 14 amino acids. CDR3 sequence reads: CASSLGNSGNTIYF. The CDR3 DNA reads as TGTGCCAGCAGCTTGGGCAACTCTGGAAACACCATATATTTT.

The chain is built from TRBV9 and TRBJ2-5; the D is unclear. V lost 3 bases and J 0 bases, leaving 15 bases between the germline ends. CDR3 size: 16 residues. The germline V gene has CDR1 SGDLS and CDR2 YYNGEE. The CDR3 nucleotides read TGTGCCAGCAGCGGCCGGCAGACGGCCTACCAAGAGACCCAGTACTTC. Translating it yields CASSGRQTAYQETQYF.

V usage is TRBV30 and J usage is TRBJ2-3; 12 nucleotides agree with TRBD1. CDR3 length: 17 amino acids. V lost 5 bases and J lost 0; bases outside the gene matches: 9. Germline V gene lookup returns CDR1 GTSNPN and CDR2 SVGIG (reference sequence). CDR3 residues: CAWESGTGGFSTDTQYF. CDR3 coding DNA: TGTGCCTGGGAATCCGGGACAGGGGGCTTTAGCACAGATACGCAGTATTTT.

The chain is built from TRBV5-1 and TRBJ1-2; 8 bases agree with TRBD1. Trimming at V came to 5 bases and at J to 8 bases, leaving 8 bases not matched to a gene. The CDR3 is 13 amino acids. Germline values: CDR1 SGHRS, CDR2 YFSETQ. The CDR3 nucleotides are TGCGCCAGCAGACCAGACAGGGGCGGGGGCTACACCTTC. Translated: CASRPDRGGGYTF. Full variable domain (outside the CDR3, taken from reference TRBV5-1 and TRBJ1-2): KAGVTQTPRYLIKTRGQQVTLSCSPISGHRSVSWYQQTPGQGLQFLFEYFSETQRNKGNFPGRFSGRQFSNSRSEMNVSTLELGDSALYLCASRPDRGGGYTFGSGTRLTVV.

This clone was found once. The chain is built from TRBV23-1 and TRBJ2-5; 7 nucleotides match TRBD1. TRBV23-1 is labeled an ORF, and its function is uncertain. V shed 0 bases and J 5 bases; nucleotides not matched to a gene: 9. This CDR3 spans 16 amino acids. Here the CDR3 reads CASSQSRGGVGETQYF. For the CDR3, the DNA is TGCGCCAGCAGTCAATCGAGAGGGGGCGTCGGGGAGACCCAGTACTTC.

The chain couples TRBV3-1 (or the pseudogene TRBV3-2) to TRBJ1-5; TRBD1 is a possible D gene (5 bases). This CDR3 has 12 residues. Germline loops: CDR1 LGHDT, CDR2 YNNKEL (reference sequence). V lost 3 bases, J lost 7 bases, and 7 bases lay in between. The CDR3 nucleotides are TGTGCCAGCAGCCAGTGGGGGCAGCCCCAGCATTTT. It encodes CASSQWGQPQHF.